Below, 10 T cell receptor beta chains from the same sample are listed, as sequenced in a study of blood T cell repertoires in COVID-19. Clones were sequenced by immunoSEQ multiplex PCR, and TCRdb holds only the in-frame ones, with some missing. The table has some 290,000 clones, roughly 90% seen once. Sequencing was carried out using peripheral blood. The origin of the receptors is a woman between 25 and 40 years old with COVID-19, enrolled during active disease.

CDR3 coding DNA: TGTGCCAGCAGCCAAAGTAGTTCAAGGAGCGGGAGGGGGAATAATGAGCAGTTCTTC. It is translated as CASSQSSSRSGRGNNEQFF. The chain employs TRBV3-1 (or the pseudogene TRBV3-2) and TRBJ2-1, with TRBD2 identical over 10 bases. The ends lost 2 bases at V and 7 bases at J; junction bases unmatched: 17. This CDR3 comprises 19 residues. Looked up from germline, CDR1 is LGHDT and CDR2 is YNNKEL (reference sequence).

In its sample, this clone was seen once. The chain employs TRBV5-1 and TRBJ1-1, with 9 bases identical to TRBD1. J was trimmed by 1 base and V by 0 bases; bases with no gene match: 13. CDR3 length: 19 amino acids. Germline CDR1 is SGHRS and CDR2 is YFSETQ. CDR3 residues: CASSLVGDRENKRNTEAFF. CDR3 sequence (DNA): TGCGCCAGCAGCTTGGTGGGGGACAGGGAAAACAAAAGGAACACTGAAGCTTTCTTT.

The genes are TRBV5-1 and TRBJ2-3, with 10 bases identical to TRBD2. Germline V gives CDR1 SGHRS, CDR2 YFSETQ. With 0 bases clipped from V and 2 bases from J, the junction kept 3 bases outside the gene matches. The CDR3 totals 16 residues. The CDR3 DNA follows: TGCGCCAGCAGCTTGGACGGACTAGCGGACACAGATACGCAGTATTTT. Its translation: CASSLDGLADTDTQYF.

This chain connects TRBV5-1 to TRBJ2-2; weak D call: TRBD1 (6 bases). V shed 6 bases and J shed 5 bases, with 20 bases lying between them. The CDR3 extends over 16 amino acids. CDR1 and CDR2 (germline): SGHRS, YFSETQ. CDR3 amino acids: CASTPGSRGRTGELFF. The DNA for the CDR3 is TGCGCCAGCACCCCGGGATCCAGGGGACGGACCGGGGAGCTGTTTTTT.

J is TRBJ2-2 and V is TRBV6-6; unclear D gene. V lost 0 bases and J lost 2, with 10 bases in between. CDR3 length: 16 amino acids. CDR1 is MNHNY and CDR2 is SVGAGI in the germline V gene (reference sequence). CDR3 in DNA: TGTGCCAGCAGTTACTCTTTAATCAGAAACACCGGGGAGCTGTTTTTT. Its translation: CASSYSLIRNTGELFF.

The rearrangement joins TRBV7-2 to TRBJ1-1; possible D gene TRBD1, 5 bases. V was shortened by 0 bases and J by 6 bases, with 14 bases between the two germline ends. The CDR3 runs 15 residues. The germline V gene has CDR1 SGHTA and CDR2 FQGNSA. The CDR3 coding sequence is TGTGCCAGCAGCTTAGCGATCCAGGGTGCGCCTGAAGCTTTCTTT. This gives the protein CASSLAIQGAPEAFF.

The V call is TRBV11-3, the J call TRBJ2-2; D unresolved. Trimming took 3 bases from V and 3 from J, leaving 5 bases between them. The CDR3 covers 13 residues. Germline CDR1 and CDR2: SGHNT and YENEEA. The CDR3 DNA is TGTGCCAGCAGCTTGTTCTACACCGGGGAGCTGTTTTTT. It specifies CASSLFYTGELFF.

This rearrangement joins TRBV29-1 to TRBJ2-5; D is uncertain. Between the trimmed V and J ends, which lost 2 bases and 4 bases, there was a span of 5 bases. The germline V gene has CDR1 SQVTM and CDR2 ANQGSEA. This CDR3 contains 11 residues. The CDR3 DNA follows: TGCAGCGTTGAATCGGGAGAGACCCAGTACTTC. Protein product: CSVESGETQYF.

V is TRBV15 and J is TRBJ1-2; D not resolved. CDR3 length: 14 residues. From germline, CDR1 is LNHNV and CDR2 YYDKDF (reference sequence). V lost 0 bases, J lost 2 bases, and 7 bases lay in between. In DNA, the CDR3 is TGTGCCACCAGCAGAGATCCTATCAACTATGGCTACACCTTC. It translates to CATSRDPINYGYTF.

The chain links TRBV19 to TRBJ1-1; possibly TRBD1 for D (5 bases). The CDR3 runs to 16 residues. V was shortened by 0 bases and J by 1 base, with 12 bases between the two germline ends. Germline-derived CDR1 and CDR2 are LNHDA and SQIVND (reference sequence). This CDR3 reads CASSIDLETENTEAFF. The CDR3 region has the DNA TGTGCCAGTAGTATAGATCTCGAGACAGAGAACACTGAAGCTTTCTTT.